Below are 10 T cell receptor beta chains sequenced from a single sample in a study of T cell responses to AZD1222 COVID-19 vaccine. Generated by immunoSEQ multiplex PCR, the TCRdb table keeps only in-frame clones and is missing some. The sample has tens of thousands of clones; roughly 88% are singletons. Material: peripheral blood, obtained 28 days after the second AZD1222 dose. All receptors come from an adult who received the AZD1222 COVID-19 vaccine.

The chain combines TRBV7-3 with TRBJ2-7; either TRBD1 or TRBD2 may supply D (5 bases each). V was trimmed by 5 bases and J by 9 bases, leaving 17 bases between them. Germline-derived CDR1 and CDR2 are SGHTA and FQGTGA. The CDR3 runs 13 residues. The CDR3 spells CASSPSPGTAQYF. CDR3 nucleotides: TGTGCCAGCAGCCCGTCCCCCGGGACCGCGCAGTACTTC.

The chain combines TRBV18 with TRBJ2-1; 10 nucleotides line up with TRBD1. Germline trimming cut 8 bases from V and 2 bases from J; bases unmatched to any gene: 6. The CDR3 totals 15 residues. Germline CDR1 and CDR2: KGHSH and LQKENI. CDR3 in DNA: TGTGCCAGCCTAGGGACAGGGGATGCCTACAATGAGCAGTTCTTC. The encoded protein is CASLGTGDAYNEQFF.

The V call is TRBV7-2, the J call TRBJ1-2; 7 bases match TRBD1. Trimming cost V 1 base and J 3 bases; bases outside gene matches: 11. Germline CDR1 and CDR2: SGHTA and FQGNSA. The CDR3 sequence is 17 residues long. The CDR3: CASSLVAGGRQDYGYTF. In DNA form, the CDR3 reads TGTGCCAGCAGCTTAGTGGCAGGGGGTCGTCAAGACTATGGCTACACCTTC.

The J gene is TRBJ2-2, the V gene TRBV28, with D perhaps matching TRBD1 (5 bases). Per germline, CDR1 MDHEN and CDR2 SYDVKM. The CDR3 has 14 residues. The V end was cut by 6 bases, the J end by 3 bases, with 11 bases between. CDR3 region: CASSSPRDTGELFF. CDR3 bases: TGTGCCAGCAGCTCCCCCAGGGACACCGGGGAGCTGTTTTTT.

The chain joins TRBV7-3 to TRBJ1-1; 7 nucleotides match TRBD1. The CDR3 extends over 14 amino acids. Trimming removed 0 bases from V and 6 bases from J; junction bases left unmatched: 4. From germline, CDR1 is SGHTA and CDR2 FQGTGA. CDR3 region: CASSLTGQGAEAFF. Here the CDR3 DNA reads TGTGCCAGCAGCTTAACCGGGCAGGGGGCTGAAGCTTTCTTT. Using reference TRBV7-3 and TRBJ1-1 for the parts outside the CDR3, the full variable domain is GAGVSQTPSNKVTEKGKYVELRCDPISGHTALYWYRQSLGQGPEFLIYFQGTGAADDSGLPNDRFFAVRPEGSVSTLKIQRTERGDSAVYLCASSLTGQGAEAFFGQGTRLTVV.

CDR3 sequence (DNA): TGTGCCAGCAGCTTGACCAGGGACACCTACAATGAGCAGTTCTTC. Translated: CASSLTRDTYNEQFF. The chain is built from TRBV5-4 and TRBJ2-1; possible D gene TRBD1, 6 bases. Germline loops: CDR1 SGHNT, CDR2 YYREEE (reference sequence). Trimming shortened V by 1 base and J by 2 bases, and 10 bases separated the two germline ends. CDR3 length: 15 amino acids.

This sequence joins TRBV6-6 and TRBJ1-2, with TRBD1 identical over 7 bases. CDR1 is MNHNY and CDR2 is SVGAGI in the germline V gene (reference sequence). V was pared by 2 bases and J by 8 bases, with 11 bases of the junction left unmatched. The CDR3 has 15 amino acids. The CDR3 sequence is CASSYPQTGLEGYTF. CDR3 nucleotides: TGTGCCAGCAGTTACCCACAGACAGGGTTAGAGGGCTACACCTTC.

This chain connects TRBV7-2 to TRBJ1-5; no definite D call. Trimming left V 1 base short and J 3 bases short, with 10 bases between. CDR3 length equals 15 residues. The germline gives CDR1 SGHTA, CDR2 FQGNSA. As DNA, the CDR3 is TGTGCCAGCAGCTTAGATAGCGTCTACAATCAGCCCCAGCATTTT. Translation: CASSLDSVYNQPQHF.

The V call is TRBV3-1 (or the pseudogene TRBV3-2), the J call TRBJ2-2; D gene uncertain. Germline CDR1 and CDR2: LGHDT and YNNKEL (reference sequence). The CDR3 sequence is 12 residues long. The ends were cut back, 0 bases at V and 6 bases at J, with 2 bases in the middle. In nucleotides, the CDR3 is TGTGCCAGCAGCCAAGAGCCCGGGGAGCTGTTTTTT. It translates to CASSQEPGELFF.

This rearrangement joins TRBV6-5 to TRBJ1-1, with D perhaps matching TRBD1 (6 bases). This CDR3 region has 15 residues. Germline V CDR1 and CDR2: MNHEY, SVGAGI. Trimming shortened V by 6 bases and J by 7 bases, and 21 bases separated the two germline ends. The DNA of the CDR3 is TGTGCCAGCAGCACCCCTTTTACAGGGTTTGATGAAGCTTTCTTT. Translated, it gives CASSTPFTGFDEAFF.